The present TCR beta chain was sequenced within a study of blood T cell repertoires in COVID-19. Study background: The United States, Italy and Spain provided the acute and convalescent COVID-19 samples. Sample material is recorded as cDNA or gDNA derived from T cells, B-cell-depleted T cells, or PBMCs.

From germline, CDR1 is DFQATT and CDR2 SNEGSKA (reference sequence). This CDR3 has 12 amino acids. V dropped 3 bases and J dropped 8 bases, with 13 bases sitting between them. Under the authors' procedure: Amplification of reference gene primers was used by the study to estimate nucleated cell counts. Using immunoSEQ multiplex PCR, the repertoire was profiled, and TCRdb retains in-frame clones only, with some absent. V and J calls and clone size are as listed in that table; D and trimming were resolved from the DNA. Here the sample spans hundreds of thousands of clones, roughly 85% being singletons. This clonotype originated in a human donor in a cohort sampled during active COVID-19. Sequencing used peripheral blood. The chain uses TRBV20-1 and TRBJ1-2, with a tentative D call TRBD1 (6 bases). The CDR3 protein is CSASSQGKGYTF. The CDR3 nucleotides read TGCAGTGCTAGTAGCCAGGGGAAGGGCTACACCTTC.